The rows below give T cell receptor beta chains drawn from one sample of a study of blood T cells in healthy people across ages. TCRdb reprocessed the 5' RACE reads with MiXCR, giving one entry per CDR3 protein. Among fewer than 900,000 distinct CDR3 sequences listed, more than 40% were seen once. Input material: blood. These receptor sequences come from an older woman in good health. CDR3s leave out the opening cysteine and the closing phenylalanine or tryptophan.

v_call	cdr3_aa
TRBV5-1	ASSPRQNENEKLF
TRBV20-1	SARFGGVTEAF
TRBV21-1	ASPIEGSSYDEQF
TRBV29-1	SVVAGGLDTQY
TRBV12-3/TRBV12-4	ASRTDLGSTSFSGNTIY
TRBV11-3	ASSSREGRSYNEQF
TRBV6-5	ASSYGPNQPQH
TRBV27	ASRDSGPLPDEQF
TRBV20-1	SARDNLGKGSYGQY
TRBV3-1	ASSQGGPEDTQY